The T cell receptor (beta chain) described here comes from a study of T cells after yellow fever vaccination. Template-switching 5'RACE yielded the TCR cDNA; a universal primer site and UMIs were added in the process. TCRdb reprocessed the 5' RACE reads with MiXCR, giving one entry per CDR3 protein. The data show some 320,000 distinct CDR3 sequences, with around 4.5% seen just once and approximately 19% held by the top ten. Study-level findings and limits: Clones that expanded after primary vaccination mostly reappeared after the booster (just over 95% CD4, approximately 85% CD8). Overlap between CD4 and CD8 compartments was detected for a small share of clonotypes.

This CDR3 region has 15 residues. Germline V gene data show CDR1 as SGHVS and CDR2 as FNYEAQ. The V end was cut by 4 bases, the J end by 4 bases, with 14 bases between. At least ten counts were recorded for this clonotype. The antigen remains unidentified. The chain couples TRBV7-6 to TRBJ2-1; no firm D call. The TCR was taken from a man in his late teens or twenties who received the YFV17D yellow fever vaccine. The sequences come from PBMCs, collected 15 days after the yellow fever booster vaccination. The CDR3 nucleotides are TGTGCCAGCAGCTCACCATACCAGAAGTACAATGAGCAGTTCTTC. It yields the protein CASSSPYQKYNEQFF. The complete variable domain, with remaining parts taken from reference TRBV7-6 and TRBJ2-1, reads GAGVSQSPRYKVTKRGQDVALRCDPISGHVSLYWYRQALGQGPEFLTYFNYEAQQDKSGLPNDRFSAERPEGSISTLTIQRTEQRDSAMYRCASSSPYQKYNEQFFGPGTRLTVL.